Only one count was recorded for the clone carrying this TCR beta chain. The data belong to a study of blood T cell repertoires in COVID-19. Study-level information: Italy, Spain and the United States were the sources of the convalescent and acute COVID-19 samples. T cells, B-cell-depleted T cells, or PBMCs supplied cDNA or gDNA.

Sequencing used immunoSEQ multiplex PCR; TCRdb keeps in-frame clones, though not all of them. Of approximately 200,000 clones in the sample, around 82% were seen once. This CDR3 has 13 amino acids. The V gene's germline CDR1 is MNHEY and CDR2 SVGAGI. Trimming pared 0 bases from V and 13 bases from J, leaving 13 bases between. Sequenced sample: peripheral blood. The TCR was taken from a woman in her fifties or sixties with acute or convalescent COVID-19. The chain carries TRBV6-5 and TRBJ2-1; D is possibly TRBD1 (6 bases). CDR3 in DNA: TGTGCCAGCAGTTACTCGGATGACAGGACCCAGTTCTTC. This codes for CASSYSDDRTQFF.